Shown below are 32 T cell receptor beta chains from a single sample sequenced in a study of response to subunit inactivated influenza vaccine. TCRdb re-called the RT-PCR reads with MiXCR, one entry per CDR3 protein. The sample has over 400,000 distinct CDR3 sequences; about an eighth are singletons. This specimen consisted of PBMCs from blood, obtained 45 days after vaccination. The receptors derive from a man aged 50 or older who received an inactivated influenza vaccine.

The chain employs TRBV29-1 and TRBJ2-5; TRBD1 agrees at 7 bases. Unmatched junction bases numbered 3, after V lost 6 bases and J lost 2 bases. Germline V CDR1 and CDR2: SQVTM, ANQGSEA. The CDR3 sequence is 12 residues long. CDR3 protein: CSVQGQQETQYF. CDR3 DNA sequence: TGCAGCGTCCAGGGACAGCAAGAGACCCAGTACTTC.

V is TRBV3-1 and J is TRBJ2-7; 8 bases agree with TRBD2. Germline lookup yields CDR1 LGHDT and CDR2 YNNKEL (reference sequence). The CDR3 runs to 18 residues. V gave up 1 base and J gave up 7 bases; unmatched junction bases: 18. The CDR3 DNA sequence: TGTGCCAGCAGCCAAGCACAGACTAGCGAGAACTCGAGGAGGGAGCAGTACTTC. Its protein product is CASSQAQTSENSRREQYF.

This chain joins TRBV20-1 and TRBJ2-7; D is possibly TRBD1 (5 bases). V shed 4 bases and J shed 7 bases, with 14 bases lying between them. The CDR3 length is 12 residues. In germline, CDR1 is DFQATT, CDR2 SNEGSKA (reference sequence). CDR3 sequence: CSAKTRAREQYF. For the CDR3, the DNA is TGCAGTGCTAAGACCAGGGCAAGGGAGCAGTACTTC.

This clonotype was seen a few times. The chain joins TRBV20-1 to TRBJ2-5, with unresolved D. With 3 bases removed from V and 7 bases from J, the gap between germline ends came to 15 bases. From germline, CDR1 is DFQATT and CDR2 SNEGSKA (reference sequence). This CDR3 spans 13 amino acids. CDR3 region: CSARATLSGTQYF. The CDR3 nucleotides are TGCAGTGCTAGGGCCACCCTTAGTGGGACCCAGTACTTC.

The V call is TRBV7-8, the J call TRBJ2-3, with 10 bases that match TRBD2. There are 19 residues in the CDR3. CDR1 is SGHVS and CDR2 is FQNEAQ in the germline V gene. J lost 3 bases, V lost 1 base, and 13 bases had no gene match. CDR3 protein: CASSLVVTTSGISTDTQYF. CDR3 bases: TGTGCCAGCAGCTTAGTAGTGACCACTAGCGGGATTAGTACAGATACGCAGTATTTT.

The chain couples TRBV9 to TRBJ2-1; no reliable D call. CDR1 and CDR2 from the germline V gene are SGDLS and YYNGEE. The CDR3 runs to 15 residues. Trimming left V 1 base short and J 7 bases short, with 15 bases between. The CDR3 loop reads CASSVRAGLGNEQFF. The DNA of the CDR3 is TGTGCCAGCAGCGTAAGAGCAGGCCTGGGGAATGAGCAGTTCTTC.

V is TRBV19 and J is TRBJ2-7; unclear D gene. Germline CDR1 reads LNHDA; CDR2 reads SQIVND (reference sequence). With 3 bases removed from V and 0 bases from J, the gap between germline ends came to 9 bases. CDR3 length: 14 residues. The CDR3 is CASSIGGFSYEQYF. Written as DNA, the CDR3 is TGTGCCAGTAGTATTGGCGGATTCTCCTACGAGCAGTACTTC.

The chain couples TRBV2 to TRBJ2-5; TRBD2 matches at 7 bases. This CDR3 spans 15 amino acids. Per the germline V gene, CDR1 is SNHLY and CDR2 is FYNNEI. V trimming: 2 bases; J trimming: 4 bases; junction bases outside the gene matches: 7. The CDR3 coding sequence is TGTGCCAGCAGTGAAAATTCTTGGGGGGGAGAGACCCAGTACTTC. Translating it yields CASSENSWGGETQYF.

The rearrangement joins TRBV5-1 to TRBJ1-6, with D tentatively TRBD1 (6 bases). V shed 6 bases and J shed 7 bases, with 23 bases lying between them. The CDR3 is made up of 17 amino acids. Looked up from germline, CDR1 is SGHRS and CDR2 is YFSETQ. The CDR3 here is CASTTTTGNLMNSPLHF. Written as DNA, the CDR3 is TGCGCCAGCACGACTACTACAGGGAACTTGATGAATTCACCCCTCCACTTT.

The chain is built from TRBV12-3 or TRBV12-4 and TRBJ2-1; 9 bases fit TRBD2. With 6 bases clipped from V and 0 bases from J, the junction kept 6 bases outside the gene matches. The CDR3 runs to 16 residues. The CDR3 spells CASSVSGGSSYNEQFF. The CDR3 coding sequence is TGTGCCAGCAGCGTTAGCGGGGGTTCCTCCTACAATGAGCAGTTCTTC.

This clonotype has only a few counts. The chain has TRBV20-1 and TRBJ2-7; D may be TRBD2 (5 bases). Deletions cut 5 bases from V and 4 bases from J, with 15 bases between. The CDR3 is 13 residues long. The germline CDR1 and CDR2 sequences are DFQATT and SNEGSKA (reference sequence). The CDR3 coding sequence is TGCAGTGCTCGTAGAGGGAGCGGATACGAGCAGTACTTC. It specifies CSARRGSGYEQYF.

The rearrangement uses TRBV12-3 or TRBV12-4 and TRBJ1-4; D might be TRBD1 (5 bases). The V end lost 2 bases, the J end lost 8 bases, and 12 bases lay between the germline ends. This CDR3 region has 14 residues. CDR3 coding DNA: TGTGCCAGCAGTTTAAGAGGGGAAGGGGAAAAACTGTTTTTT. Residues: CASSLRGEGEKLFF.

This clonotype was found once. The J gene is TRBJ2-3, the V gene TRBV27; 13 bases line up with TRBD2. The junction had 12 bases not matched to a gene; V was cut back by 1 base and J by 5 bases. Germline CDR1 reads MNHEY; CDR2 reads SMNVEV (reference sequence). CDR3 length: 19 residues. The chain's CDR3 is CASSLFPPGTSGIGDTQYF. CDR3 DNA: TGTGCCAGCAGTTTATTTCCCCCGGGGACTAGCGGGATAGGAGATACGCAGTATTTT.

The genes are TRBV29-1 and TRBJ2-7, with TRBD2 matching over 9 bases. This CDR3 has 19 amino acids. The V segment lost 1 base and the J segment 3 bases; nucleotides outside the gene matches: 19. From germline, CDR1 is SQVTM and CDR2 ANQGSEA. CDR3 loop: CSVEASGIAGEGPLYEQYF. The CDR3 DNA sequence: TGCAGCGTTGAAGCGTCAGGAATAGCGGGAGAGGGACCGCTCTACGAGCAGTACTTC.

This clonotype was detected a few times. The chain is built from TRBV7-9 and TRBJ2-7; 7 positions agree with TRBD2. Per the germline V gene, CDR1 is SEHNR and CDR2 is FQNEAQ (reference sequence). This CDR3 is built from 11 residues. Trimming took 8 bases from V and 7 from J; bases not matched to a gene: 5. DNA for the CDR3: TGTGCCAGCGGGGGGGGTCGGGAGCAGTACTTC. Translating it yields CASGGGREQYF.

The genes are TRBV20-1 and TRBJ2-1; 11 bases align to TRBD2. Germline-derived CDR1 and CDR2 are DFQATT and SNEGSKA (reference sequence). V trimming: 1 base; J trimming: 10 bases; junction bases outside the gene matches: 12. The CDR3 loop spans 16 amino acids. As DNA, the CDR3 is TGCAGTGCTAGAGGAAGAGGGACTAGCGGCCTTTCGGAGCAGTTCTTC. Translating gives CSARGRGTSGLSEQFF.

The chain has TRBV27 and TRBJ2-1, with D possibly being TRBD1 or TRBD2 (6 bases each). The CDR3 covers 17 residues. The ends were cut back, 6 bases at V and 9 bases at J, with 27 bases in the middle. Germline V gene sequence: CDR1 MNHEY, CDR2 SMNVEV (reference sequence). This CDR3 is CASSFLAGQGGHSEQFF. The DNA of the CDR3 is TGTGCCAGCAGCTTCTTGGCGGGACAAGGTGGGCACAGTGAGCAGTTCTTC.

Points on this clonotype: Germline is not matched at one junction end, which may reflect a read error. The rearrangement uses TRBV4-1 and TRBJ2-2, with D possibly matching TRBD1 (6 bases). CDR1 is MGHRA, CDR2 YSYEKL, per germline. CDR3 size: 16 residues. As DNA, the CDR3 is TGCGCCAGCAGCCAGTCAGGGGCCCCGAACGCCGGGGAGCTGTTTTTT. Its translation: CASSQSGAPNAGELFF.

This clonotype occurred a few times. V and J are TRBV18 and TRBJ1-2; possibly TRBD1 for D (5 bases). V lost 3 bases to trimming and J lost 4 bases, with 15 bases between them. CDR1 KGHSH and CDR2 LQKENI come from the germline V gene. This CDR3 has 15 amino acids. The CDR3 bases are TGTGCCAGCTCACCCTCGGGACGGGCATTCTATGGCTACACCTTC. The encoded protein is CASSPSGRAFYGYTF.

This clonotype was observed a handful of times. CDR3 in DNA: TGCAGCGTTTACCACTCATCGACAGATCTCCCCTACACCTTC. This sequence encodes CSVYHSSTDLPYTF. The gene calls are TRBV29-1 and TRBJ1-2; weak D call: TRBD1 (5 bases). Germline CDR1 SQVTM, CDR2 ANQGSEA. The CDR3 spans 14 residues. V was cut by 5 bases and J by 10 bases, with 23 bases left in between.

The rearrangement joins TRBV7-9 to TRBJ2-7; no definite D call. Deletions cut 2 bases from V and 3 bases from J, with 5 bases between. Looked up from germline, CDR1 is SEHNR and CDR2 is FQNEAQ (reference sequence). This CDR3 is 12 amino acids long. CDR3 region: CASSLTHYEQYF. Written as DNA, the CDR3 is TGTGCCAGCAGCTTAACTCACTACGAGCAGTACTTC.

This clonotype appeared many times. This sequence joins TRBV7-2 and TRBJ1-2; tentatively, D is TRBD1 (5 bases). V shed 1 base and J shed 5 bases, with 8 bases lying between them. Germline V gives CDR1 SGHTA, CDR2 FQGNSA. CDR3 size: 13 residues. CDR3 amino acids: CASSLGQTYGYTF. Written as DNA, the CDR3 is TGTGCCAGCAGCTTAGGACAGACTTATGGCTACACCTTC. Drawing the rest from reference TRBV7-2 and TRBJ1-2, the complete variable domain is GAGVSQSPSNKVTEKGKDVELRCDPISGHTALYWYRQSLGQGLEFLIYFQGNSAPDKSGLPSDRFSAERTGGSVSTLTIQRTQQEDSAVYLCASSLGQTYGYTFGSGTRLTVV.

The chain joins TRBV12-3 or TRBV12-4 to TRBJ2-3; the match to TRBD1 covers 7 bases. This CDR3 region has 14 residues. Germline trimming cut 3 bases from V and 3 bases from J; bases unmatched to any gene: 3. CDR3 loop: CASSLGTVTDTQYF. CDR3 nucleotide sequence: TGTGCCAGCAGTTTGGGGACAGTGACAGATACGCAGTATTTT.

A note on this clonotype: Without the conserved terminal phenylalanine or tryptophan, this CDR3 likely stems from a read error. This chain joins TRBV4-1 and TRBJ1-1; D uncertain. Germline CDR1 is MGHRA and CDR2 is YSYEKL. V lost 0 bases and J 1 base, leaving 9 bases between the germline ends. This CDR3 comprises 15 residues. The CDR3 DNA follows: TGCGCCAGCAGCCAAGATCTACAGACGAACACTGAAGCTTTCTCT. Translation: CASSQDLQTNTEAFS.

In its sample, this clonotype was seen a few times. This rearrangement joins TRBV4-3 to TRBJ1-3; D unclear. Trimming pared 0 bases from V and 0 bases from J, leaving 12 bases between. Per germline, CDR1 LGHNA and CDR2 YSLEER. The CDR3 sequence is 17 residues long. CDR3 region: CASSQDWSRGSGNTIYF. The CDR3 bases are TGCGCCAGCAGCCAAGATTGGTCCCGGGGCTCTGGAAACACCATATATTTT.

This clonotype was detected only a few times. The V call is TRBV27, the J call TRBJ2-7, with 8 bases aligning to TRBD2. CDR3 length equals 14 residues. With 7 bases clipped from V and 2 bases from J, the junction kept 7 bases outside the gene matches. CDR1 MNHEY and CDR2 SMNVEV come from the germline V gene (reference sequence). The CDR3 protein is CASTPSGSTYEQYF. DNA of the CDR3: TGTGCCAGCACCCCTAGCGGGTCCACCTACGAGCAGTACTTC.

This clonotype showed up just a few times. The rearrangement joins TRBV5-1 to TRBJ2-6; either TRBD1 or TRBD2 may supply D (5 bases each). The CDR3 extends over 15 amino acids. CDR1 and CDR2 (germline): SGHRS, YFSETQ. V shed 5 bases and J shed 4 bases, with 13 bases lying between them. DNA for the CDR3: TGCGCCAGCAGACCGTTCGGGACCGGGGCCAACGTCCTGACTTTC. Residues: CASRPFGTGANVLTF.

This clonotype was counted a few times. The chain uses TRBV3-1 and TRBJ1-6, with 7 positions matching TRBD1. Germline V lookup: CDR1 LGHDT, CDR2 YNNKEL (reference sequence). This CDR3 has 18 residues. Trimming removed 3 bases from V and 6 bases from J; junction bases left unmatched: 14. The CDR3 loop reads CASSQTPHFRGTNSPLHF. DNA for the CDR3: TGTGCCAGCAGCCAGACGCCCCACTTCAGGGGGACTAATTCACCCCTCCACTTT.

This clonotype has just a few counts. The V and J genes are TRBV15 and TRBJ2-1, with D uncertain. Trimming pared 2 bases from V and 2 bases from J, leaving 7 bases between. Germline V lookup: CDR1 LNHNV, CDR2 YYDKDF (reference sequence). The CDR3 contains 14 residues. CDR3 in amino acids: CATSRSRTYNEQFF. The CDR3 coding sequence is TGTGCCACCAGCAGATCCCGAACCTACAATGAGCAGTTCTTC. Complete variable domain (other parts from reference TRBV15 and TRBJ2-1): DAMVIQNPRYQVTQFGKPVTLSCSQTLNHNVMYWYQQKSSQAPKLLFHYYDKDFNNEADTPDNFQSRRPNTSFCFLDIRSPGLGDTAMYLCATSRSRTYNEQFFGPGTRLTVL.

This clonotype was observed a handful of times. The V gene is TRBV6-5, the J gene TRBJ2-5; possible D gene TRBD2, 6 bases. V lost 4 bases and J lost 5, with 23 bases in between. The CDR3 spans 17 residues. The germline V gene has CDR1 MNHEY and CDR2 SVGAGI. The CDR3 protein is CASSSTTRGSGGETQYF. In DNA, the CDR3 is TGTGCCAGCAGTTCCACAACGCGGGGTAGCGGTGGGGAGACCCAGTACTTC.

This clonotype has only a few counts. This chain joins TRBV12-3 or TRBV12-4 and TRBJ2-1; perhaps D is TRBD1 or TRBD2 (5 bases each). This CDR3 has 15 amino acids. The V and J ends lost 3 bases and 6 bases respectively, with 15 bases between them. As DNA, the CDR3 is TGTGCCAGCAGTTTGGCCTCAGGGACGGGCAATGAGCAGTTCTTC. This codes for CASSLASGTGNEQFF.

The rearrangement links TRBV5-1 to TRBJ2-3; TRBD1 agrees at 9 bases. Germline assignment: CDR1 SGHRS and CDR2 YFSETQ. The CDR3 extends over 15 amino acids. Trimming removed 5 bases from V and 5 bases from J; junction bases left unmatched: 9. The CDR3 spells CASSSAQGAIDTQYF. In DNA, the CDR3 is TGCGCCAGCAGTAGTGCACAGGGGGCAATAGATACGCAGTATTTT.